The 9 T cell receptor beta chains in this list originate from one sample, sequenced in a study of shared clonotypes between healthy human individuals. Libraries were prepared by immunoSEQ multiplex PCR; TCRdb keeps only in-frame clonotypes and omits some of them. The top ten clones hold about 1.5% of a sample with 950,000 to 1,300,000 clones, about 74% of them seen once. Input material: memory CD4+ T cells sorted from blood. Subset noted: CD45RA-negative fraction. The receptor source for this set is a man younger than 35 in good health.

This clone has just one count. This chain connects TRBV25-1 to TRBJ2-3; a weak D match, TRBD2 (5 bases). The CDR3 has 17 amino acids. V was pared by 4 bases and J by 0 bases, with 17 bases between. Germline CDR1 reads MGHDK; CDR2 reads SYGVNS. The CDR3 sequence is CASSGAPTRLSTDTQYF. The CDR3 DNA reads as TGTGCCAGCAGTGGTGCGCCCACGAGACTAAGCACAGATACGCAGTATTTT.

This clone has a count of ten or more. The CDR3 protein is CASKGQGNTGELFF. The CDR3 DNA reads TGTGCCAGCAAGGGACAGGGGAACACCGGGGAGCTGTTTTTT. The chain joins TRBV2 to TRBJ2-2, with 9 bases fitting TRBD1. CDR1 and CDR2 from the germline V gene are SNHLY and FYNNEI. The J segment lost 1 base and the V segment lost 7 bases, leaving 1 base of the junction unmatched. The CDR3 length is 14 residues.

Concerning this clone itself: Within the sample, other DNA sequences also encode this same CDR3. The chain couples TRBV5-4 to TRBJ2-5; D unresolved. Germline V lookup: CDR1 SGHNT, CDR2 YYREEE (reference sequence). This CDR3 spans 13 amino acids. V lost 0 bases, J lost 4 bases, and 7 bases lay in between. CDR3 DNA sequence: TGTGCCAGCAGCTTGGGTAGCACAGAGACCCAGTACTTC. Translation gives CASSLGSTETQYF.

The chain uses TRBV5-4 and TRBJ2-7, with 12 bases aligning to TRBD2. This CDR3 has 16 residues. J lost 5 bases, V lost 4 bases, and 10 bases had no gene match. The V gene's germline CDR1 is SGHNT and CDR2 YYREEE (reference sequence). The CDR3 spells CASSRRLAGAINEQYF. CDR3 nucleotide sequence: TGTGCCAGCAGCCGCCGACTAGCGGGAGCCATAAACGAGCAGTACTTC.

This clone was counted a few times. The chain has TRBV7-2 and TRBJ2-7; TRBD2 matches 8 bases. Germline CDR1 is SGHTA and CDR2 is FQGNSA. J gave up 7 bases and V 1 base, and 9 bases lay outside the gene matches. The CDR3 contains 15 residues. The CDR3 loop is CASSLEAGVVVEQYF. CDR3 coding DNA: TGTGCCAGCAGCTTAGAAGCGGGAGTGGTGGTTGAGCAGTACTTC.

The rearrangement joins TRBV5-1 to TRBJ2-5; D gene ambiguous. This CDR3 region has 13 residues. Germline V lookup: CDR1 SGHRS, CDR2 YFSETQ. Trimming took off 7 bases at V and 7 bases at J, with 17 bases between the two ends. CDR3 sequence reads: CASAADRLGTQYF. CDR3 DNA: TGCGCCAGCGCCGCAGACCGCTTAGGGACCCAGTACTTC.

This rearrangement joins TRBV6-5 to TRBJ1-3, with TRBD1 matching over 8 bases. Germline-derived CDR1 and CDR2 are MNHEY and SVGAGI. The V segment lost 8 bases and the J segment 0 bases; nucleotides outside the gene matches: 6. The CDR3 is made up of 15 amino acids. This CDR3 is CASSVTGGSGNTIYF. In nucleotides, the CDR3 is TGTGCCAGCTCGGTTACAGGGGGCTCTGGAAACACCATATATTTT.

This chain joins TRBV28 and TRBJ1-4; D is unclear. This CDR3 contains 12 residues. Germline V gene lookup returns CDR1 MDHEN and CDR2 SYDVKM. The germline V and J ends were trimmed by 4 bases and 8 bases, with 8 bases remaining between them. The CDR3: CASSSSQEKLFF. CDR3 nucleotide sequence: TGTGCCAGCAGTTCGTCTCAAGAAAAACTGTTTTTT.

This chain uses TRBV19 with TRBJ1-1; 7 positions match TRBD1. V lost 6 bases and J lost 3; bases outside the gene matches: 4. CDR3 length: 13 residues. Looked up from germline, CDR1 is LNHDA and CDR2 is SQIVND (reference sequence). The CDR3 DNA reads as TGTGCCAGTAGCCTACAGGGGTACACTGAAGCTTTCTTT. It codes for CASSLQGYTEAFF.